This TCR beta chain was observed in a study of immune evolution from preneoplasia to lung adenocarcinoma. Study summary: HLA loss of heterozygosity: 6% to 7.5% AIS, about 15% MIA, about 31% ADC, none AAH.

CDR3 size: 19 residues. Germline-derived CDR1 and CDR2 are LNHDA and SQIVND (reference sequence). The trim removed 9 bases at V and 3 bases at J, leaving 21 bases unmatched. Repertoires were generated with immunoSEQ multiplex PCR, while TCRdb's copy carries only in-frame clones and drops some. The sample holds several thousand clones, roughly 80% seen once. Two lung cancer pathologists independently confirmed each histologic diagnosis. The clonotype originates from a donor older than 65 with lung adenocarcinoma. V usage is TRBV19 and J usage is TRBJ1-5, with TRBD1 matching over 9 bases. The sample was FFPE lung adenocarcinoma in situ tissue. CDR3 sequence reads: CASQPLRDRVIGANQPQHF. CDR3 bases: TGTGCCAGCCAACCTCTACGGGACAGGGTCATCGGTGCCAATCAGCCCCAGCATTTT.